These 32 T cell receptor beta chains originate from one sample sequenced in a study of blood T cell repertoires in COVID-19 (dated by TCRdb to the early 2020s). Receptor amplification or capture employed the immunoSEQ multiplex PCR assay. TCRdb stores this immuneACCESS table with in-frame sequences only. Part of the clones is absent; in the studies checked, under half of the shortfall reflects unresolved V genes, and no reason is known for the rest. The sample has hundreds of thousands of clones on record, more than 80% of them singletons. The top ten clonotypes cover 0.95% to 1.2% of the sample. The sequencing sample was made of PBMCs or T cells enriched from blood (not recorded which). Receptor source: a man under 40 who had recovered from COVID-19.

The table lists this clone with a count of one. The J gene is TRBJ1-4, the V gene TRBV7-9, with 7 nucleotides matching TRBD1. CDR3 length: 14 amino acids. Germline CDR1 is SEHNR and CDR2 is FQNEAQ (reference sequence). With V trimmed by 3 bases and J by 6 bases, 4 bases remained unmatched. The CDR3 DNA reads TGTGCCAGCAGCTTGTTCGGGACAGATGAAAAACTGTTTTTT. It is translated as CASSLFGTDEKLFF.

The V gene is TRBV5-6, the J gene TRBJ2-5; a weak D match, TRBD1 (6 bases). Trimming took 4 bases from V and 5 from J, leaving 15 bases between them. Per germline, CDR1 SGHDT and CDR2 YYEEEE. The CDR3 runs 14 residues. CDR3 in amino acids: CASSLWGQRETQYF. CDR3 nucleotide sequence: TGTGCCAGCAGCCTATGGGGGCAAAGGGAGACCCAGTACTTC.

This clone showed up just once. The chain couples TRBV10-3 to TRBJ1-3; a weak D match, TRBD1 (5 bases). The germline V gene encodes CDR1 ENHRY and CDR2 SYGVKD. The CDR3 spans 14 residues. Trimming left V 8 bases short and J 1 base short, with 12 bases between. This CDR3 reads CAIQGTESGNTIYF. CDR3 DNA: TGTGCCATCCAGGGCACTGAATCTGGAAACACCATATATTTT.

The chain joins TRBV7-9 to TRBJ2-3; TRBD2 aligns across 7 bases. V lost 8 bases and J lost 4; bases outside the gene matches: 6. Germline values: CDR1 SEHNR, CDR2 FQNEAQ (reference sequence). The CDR3 spans 13 residues. CDR3 nucleotide sequence: TGTGCCAGCGACCGGGAGGCGGCAGATACGCAGTATTTT. This encodes CASDREAADTQYF. Using reference TRBV7-9 and TRBJ2-3 for the parts outside the CDR3, the full variable domain is DTGVSQNPRHKITKRGQNVTFRCDPISEHNRLYWYRQTLGQGPEFLTYFQNEAQLEKSRLLSDRFSAERPKGSFSTLEIQRTEQGDSAMYLCASDREAADTQYFGPGTRLTVL.

The rearrangement joins TRBV28 to TRBJ1-4; a possible D gene is TRBD1 (5 bases). Per the germline V gene, CDR1 is MDHEN and CDR2 is SYDVKM. The germline V and J ends were trimmed by 3 bases and 5 bases, with 10 bases remaining between them. This CDR3 spans 14 amino acids. The CDR3 sequence: CASSLTDTNEKLFF. DNA for the CDR3: TGTGCCAGCAGTTTGACAGATACAAATGAAAAACTGTTTTTT.

The chain combines TRBV19 with TRBJ2-2; maybe TRBD1 (6 bases). Germline assignment: CDR1 LNHDA and CDR2 SQIVND (reference sequence). CDR3 size: 15 residues. V was shortened by 10 bases and J by 4 bases, with 19 bases between the two germline ends. CDR3 protein: CATKPTGLVTGELFF. The CDR3 DNA is TGTGCCACCAAACCTACAGGGCTGGTCACCGGGGAGCTGTTTTTT. The variable domain in full, completed from reference TRBV19 and TRBJ2-2, reads DGGITQSPKYLFRKEGQNVTLSCEQNLNHDAMYWYRQDPGQGLRLIYYSQIVNDFQKGDIAEGYSVSREKKESFPLTVTSAQKNPTAFYLCATKPTGLVTGELFFGEGSRLTVL.

The chain's CDR3 is CASSRDRVTYNEQFF. CDR3 coding DNA: TGTGCCAGCTCCCGGGACAGGGTCACCTACAATGAGCAGTTCTTC. This chain joins TRBV18 and TRBJ2-1, with 9 bases lining up with TRBD1. The trim removed 6 bases at V and 2 bases at J, leaving 5 bases unmatched. This CDR3 is built from 15 residues. The V gene's germline CDR1 is KGHSH and CDR2 LQKENI.

This chain joins TRBV28 and TRBJ2-7, with D perhaps matching TRBD2 (5 bases). V was pared by 3 bases and J by 6 bases, with 12 bases between. CDR3 length: 13 residues. Germline CDR1 MDHEN, CDR2 SYDVKM. In nucleotides, the CDR3 is TGTGCCAGCAGTTTGGGCACTAGTCCCGAGCAGTACTTC. Translating it yields CASSLGTSPEQYF.

A single count supports this clone. The chain is built from TRBV5-4 and TRBJ2-7; 11 nucleotides align to TRBD1. Germline V lookup: CDR1 SGHNT, CDR2 YYREEE (reference sequence). V lost 4 bases, J lost 2 bases, and 11 bases stayed unmatched. There are 17 residues in the CDR3. CDR3 sequence reads: CASSKTGQGAGPYEQYF. CDR3 DNA: TGTGCCAGCAGCAAGACTGGACAGGGGGCTGGTCCCTACGAGCAGTACTTC.

The V call is TRBV5-1, the J call TRBJ1-6, with TRBD1 matching 7 bases. The CDR3 is made up of 12 amino acids. Germline CDR1 is SGHRS and CDR2 is YFSETQ. The ends lost 5 bases at V and 16 bases at J; junction bases unmatched: 9. The CDR3 sequence: CASRGTAEVLHF. The CDR3 bases are TGCGCCAGCAGGGGGACAGCCGAGGTACTCCACTTT.

The sample holds one count of this clone. V usage is TRBV5-1 and J usage is TRBJ2-6; the D is unclear. Germline V gives CDR1 SGHRS, CDR2 YFSETQ. The CDR3 spans 15 residues. V lost 1 base, J lost 1 base, and 6 bases lay in between. The CDR3 sequence: CASSLWQSGANVLTF. The CDR3 coding sequence is TGCGCCAGCAGCTTGTGGCAGTCTGGGGCCAACGTCCTGACTTTC.

The chain combines TRBV5-4 with TRBJ2-3; D unresolved. CDR1 and CDR2 from the germline V gene are SGHNT and YYREEE (reference sequence). V was trimmed by 4 bases and J by 3 bases, leaving 9 bases between them. The length of the CDR3 is 13 residues. CDR3 nucleotide sequence: TGTGCCAGCAGCGTCGACGGGACAGATACGCAGTATTTT. This encodes CASSVDGTDTQYF.

The chain is built from TRBV2 and TRBJ1-6; TRBD1 aligns across 9 bases. The CDR3 covers 13 residues. V gave up 5 bases and J gave up 10 bases; unmatched junction bases: 3. Per germline, CDR1 SNHLY and CDR2 FYNNEI. CDR3 sequence: CASSLQGASPLHF. CDR3 nucleotides: TGTGCCAGCAGTTTACAGGGGGCCTCACCCCTCCACTTT.

This chain uses TRBV28 with TRBJ2-1, with TRBD1 matching over 11 bases. Unmatched junction bases numbered 9, after V lost 1 base and J lost 7 bases. CDR1 and CDR2 from the germline V gene are MDHEN and SYDVKM. The CDR3 loop spans 17 amino acids. The CDR3 DNA reads TGTGCCAGCAGTTTATATACGGGGACAGGGGGTTTGAATGAGCAGTTCTTC. Translated: CASSLYTGTGGLNEQFF.

This clone has a single count. The chain joins TRBV25-1 to TRBJ1-1; possible D gene TRBD1, 5 bases. The V gene's germline CDR1 is MGHDK and CDR2 SYGVNS. Deletions cut 5 bases from V and 5 bases from J, with 12 bases between. The CDR3 extends over 13 amino acids. The CDR3 DNA sequence: TGTGCCAGCAGTCTAACGGGGGGTACTGAAGCTTTCTTT. It translates to CASSLTGGTEAFF.

This clone has more than one count but fewer than ten. The DNA for the CDR3 is TGTGCCAGCAGCTTATATCAGGGGTATGGCTACACCTTC. It codes for CASSLYQGYGYTF. The chain carries TRBV7-2 and TRBJ1-2; D may be TRBD1 (6 bases). The CDR3 totals 13 residues. Germline CDR1 SGHTA, CDR2 FQGNSA. Trimming removed 2 bases from V and 5 bases from J, with 9 bases in between.

The rearrangement joins TRBV7-8 to TRBJ2-1, with no clear D. Germline V gives CDR1 SGHVS, CDR2 FQNEAQ. The CDR3 runs to 15 residues. Trimming cost V 11 bases and J 0 bases, with 17 bases left between them. CDR3 amino acids: CASRLALNSYNEQFF. DNA of the CDR3: TGTGCCTCACGACTTGCGTTGAACTCCTACAATGAGCAGTTCTTC.

This clone was detected a few times. The rearrangement links TRBV29-1 to TRBJ1-2; TRBD1 aligns across 7 bases. This CDR3 is 13 amino acids long. The ends lost 6 bases at V and 5 bases at J; junction bases unmatched: 9. Germline V gives CDR1 SQVTM, CDR2 ANQGSEA. The CDR3, as DNA: TGCAGCGTGAGCGATACAGGGGTGTATGGCTACACCTTC. It codes for CSVSDTGVYGYTF.

For the CDR3, the DNA is TGTGCGTCAGGGGGGAGAATGAATGAAAAACTGTTTTTT. The encoded protein is CASGGRMNEKLFF. V is TRBV19 and J is TRBJ1-4; 7 positions agree with TRBD1. Per germline, CDR1 LNHDA and CDR2 SQIVND (reference sequence). The CDR3 is 13 amino acids.

The genes are TRBV11-2 and TRBJ2-3, with 7 bases aligning to TRBD1. V was pared by 5 bases and J by 4 bases, with 12 bases of the junction left unmatched. The CDR3 sequence is 16 residues long. CDR1 is SGHAT, CDR2 FQNNGV, per germline. CDR3 in DNA: TGTGCCAGCAGCCTCAGGGGGTCGCGTCCCCCAGATACGCAGTATTTT. Translating gives CASSLRGSRPPDTQYF.

V is TRBV15 and J is TRBJ2-7; 7 bases are a match to TRBD2. Germline CDR1 is LNHNV and CDR2 is YYDKDF (reference sequence). This CDR3 contains 18 residues. V lost 0 bases, J lost 2 bases, and 13 bases stayed unmatched. The CDR3 loop reads CATSRDRRGGRTPYEQYF. CDR3 DNA: TGTGCCACCAGCAGAGATCGTCGGGGAGGGCGCACTCCCTACGAGCAGTACTTC.

A remark on this clone: Distinct nucleotide sequences in the sample also encode this CDR3. This chain links TRBV30 with TRBJ1-2; D might be TRBD1 (6 bases). Germline loops: CDR1 GTSNPN, CDR2 SVGIG (reference sequence). CDR3 length: 12 amino acids. V lost 5 bases to trimming and J lost 2 bases, with 9 bases between them. Written as DNA, the CDR3 is TGTGCCTGGTCTCAGGGGAACTATGGCTACACCTTC. This gives the protein CAWSQGNYGYTF.

The genes are TRBV6-1 and TRBJ1-4, with TRBD1 as a possible D gene (5 bases). This CDR3 is built from 14 residues. The ends were cut back, 3 bases at V and 8 bases at J, with 13 bases in the middle. Germline V gene lookup returns CDR1 MNHNS and CDR2 SASEGT. The CDR3 DNA sequence: TGTGCCAGCAGTGATATCGGGGGTGAAGAAAAACTGTTTTTT. This codes for CASSDIGGEEKLFF.

This chain uses TRBV2 with TRBJ2-7, with 8 positions matching TRBD2. Germline V gene data show CDR1 as SNHLY and CDR2 as FYNNEI. The CDR3 has 14 amino acids. V lost 6 bases, J lost 1 base, and 5 bases stayed unmatched. The CDR3 coding sequence is TGTGCCAGCAGATCTGGCGGGGGGTCCTACGAGCAGTACTTC. Encoded protein: CASRSGGGSYEQYF.

This chain joins TRBV5-1 and TRBJ1-1; D ambiguous. CDR3 length: 14 amino acids. Germline CDR1 SGHRS, CDR2 YFSETQ. Trimming removed 5 bases from V and 5 bases from J, with 16 bases in between. The CDR3 loop reads CASSEGGQNTEAFF. The CDR3 bases are TGCGCCAGCAGTGAGGGTGGTCAGAATACTGAAGCTTTCTTT.

The genes are TRBV10-1 and TRBJ2-7; D call uncertain. Trimming stripped 2 bases from V and 3 bases from J, with 8 bases between. CDR1 and CDR2 from the germline V gene are WNHNN and SYGVQD (reference sequence). CDR3 length: 13 residues. The chain's CDR3 is CASSEAVLYEQYF. The CDR3 coding sequence is TGCGCCAGCAGTGAGGCGGTCCTCTACGAGCAGTACTTC.

The CDR3 sequence: CASSSWGGTEAFF. DNA for the CDR3: TGTGCCAGCAGTTCATGGGGGGGCACTGAAGCTTTCTTT. The V and J genes are TRBV27 and TRBJ1-1, with D possibly matching TRBD1 (5 bases). The V end lost 4 bases, the J end lost 4 bases, and 10 bases lay between the germline ends. CDR1 is MNHEY and CDR2 is SMNVEV in the germline V gene (reference sequence). This CDR3 is 13 amino acids long.

This chain joins TRBV19 and TRBJ2-1; no clear D gene. There are 12 residues in the CDR3. Germline V gene sequence: CDR1 LNHDA, CDR2 SQIVND (reference sequence). With 9 bases removed from V and 5 bases from J, the gap between germline ends came to 11 bases. CDR3 loop: CASSRHDNEQFF. CDR3 DNA: TGTGCCAGCAGCAGACACGACAATGAGCAGTTCTTC.

V and J are TRBV24-1 and TRBJ2-3; 7 bases line up with TRBD2. The CDR3 extends over 18 amino acids. V lost 0 bases, J lost 0 bases, and 8 bases stayed unmatched. Germline V gene lookup returns CDR1 KGHDR and CDR2 SFDVKD. CDR3 protein: CATSDLKGQGLSTDTQYF. CDR3 DNA sequence: TGTGCCACCAGTGATTTGAAAGGCCAGGGACTAAGCACAGATACGCAGTATTTT.

The rearrangement joins TRBV28 to TRBJ1-2; no definite D call. The length of the CDR3 is 15 residues. Trimming left V 6 bases short and J 1 base short, with 15 bases between. Germline lookup yields CDR1 MDHEN and CDR2 SYDVKM. The CDR3 loop reads CASSFRGELNYGYTF. The CDR3 DNA reads TGTGCCAGCAGCTTCCGCGGAGAACTTAACTATGGCTACACCTTC.

The rearrangement uses TRBV28 and TRBJ1-2; the match to TRBD1 covers 7 bases. This CDR3 comprises 14 residues. The trim removed 5 bases at V and 7 bases at J, leaving 10 bases unmatched. Germline CDR1 reads MDHEN; CDR2 reads SYDVKM. CDR3 bases: TGTGCCAGCAGTCTCCTGACAGGGTTGAGTGGCTACACCTTC. Translated: CASSLLTGLSGYTF.

V usage is TRBV3-1 (or the pseudogene TRBV3-2) and J usage is TRBJ1-6, with a weak D call TRBD1 (6 bases). V shed 6 bases and J shed 9 bases, with 12 bases lying between them. The CDR3 is 13 amino acids. Germline V gives CDR1 LGHDT, CDR2 YNNKEL (reference sequence). The CDR3 protein is CASSARGSSPLHF. Here the CDR3 DNA reads TGTGCCAGCAGTGCTAGGGGGAGTTCACCCCTCCACTTT.